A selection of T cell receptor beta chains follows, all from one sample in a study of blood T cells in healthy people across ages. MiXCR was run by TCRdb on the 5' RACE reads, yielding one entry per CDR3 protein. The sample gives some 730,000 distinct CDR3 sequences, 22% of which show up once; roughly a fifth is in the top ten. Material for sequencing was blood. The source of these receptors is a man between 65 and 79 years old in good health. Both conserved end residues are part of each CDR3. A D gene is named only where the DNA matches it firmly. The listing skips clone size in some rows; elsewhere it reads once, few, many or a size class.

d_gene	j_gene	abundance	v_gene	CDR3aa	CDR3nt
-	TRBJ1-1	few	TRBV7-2	CASSPNLAEAFF	TGTGCCAGCAGCCCAAATTTAGCTGAAGCTTTCTTT
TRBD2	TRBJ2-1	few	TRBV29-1	CSVGSLAGGFNEQFF	TGCAGCGTAGGCTCTTTAGCGGGAGGCTTTAATGAGCAGTTCTTC
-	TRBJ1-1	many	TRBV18	CASSLGRANTEAFF	TGTGCCAGCTCCCTCGGACGGGCGAACACTGAAGCTTTCTTT
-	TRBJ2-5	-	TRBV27	CASSPRRALYF	TGTGCCAGCAGTCCGAGGAGGGCCCTCTACTTC
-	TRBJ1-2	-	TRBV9	CASSGFGDAWGYTF	TGTGCCAGCAGCGGCTTCGGGGACGCTTGGGGCTACACCTTC
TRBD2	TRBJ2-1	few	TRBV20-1	CSARDWGTSGRSEQFF	TGCAGTGCTAGAGATTGGGGAACTAGCGGGAGGTCTGAGCAGTTCTTC
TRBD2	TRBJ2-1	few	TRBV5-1	CASSLGSAGGNNEQFF	TGCGCCAGCAGCTTGGGTTCGGCGGGGGGAAACAATGAGCAGTTCTTC
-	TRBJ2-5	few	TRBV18	CASSSAVQGIQETQYF	TGTGCCAGCTCCTCCGCGGTGCAGGGCATACAAGAGACCCAGTACTTC
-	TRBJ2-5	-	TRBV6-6	CASRREVQETQYF	TGTGCCAGCAGAAGGGAGGTCCAAGAGACCCAGTACTTC
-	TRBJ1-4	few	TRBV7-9	CASDTGYNEKLFF	TGTGCCAGCGATACAGGTTATAATGAAAAACTGTTTTTT
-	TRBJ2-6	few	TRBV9	CASSARSGANVLTF	TGTGCCAGCAGCGCTCGCTCTGGGGCCAACGTCCTGACTTTC
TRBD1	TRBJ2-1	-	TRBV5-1	CASRRSRTGLNEQFF	TGCGCCAGCAGACGTTCACGGACAGGGCTCAATGAGCAGTTCTTC
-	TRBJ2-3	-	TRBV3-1	CASSQARRPSTDTQYF	TGTGCCAGCAGCCAAGCCCGGCGGCCAAGCACAGATACGCAGTATTTT
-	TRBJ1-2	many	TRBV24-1	CATSDAYGYTF	TGTGCCACCAGTGACGCGTATGGCTACACCTTC
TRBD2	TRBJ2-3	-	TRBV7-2	CASSHRGRKTDTQYF	TGTGCCAGCAGCCACCGCGGGAGAAAGACAGATACGCAGTATTTT
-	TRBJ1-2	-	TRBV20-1	CSARVGNYGYTF	TGCAGTGCTAGAGTGGGTAACTATGGCTACACCTTC
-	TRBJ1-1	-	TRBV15	CATSRDKVRSTEAFF	TGTGCCACCAGCAGAGATAAAGTGAGGAGCACTGAAGCTTTCTTT
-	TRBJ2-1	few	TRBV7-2	CASSLGRSGKNNEQFF	TGTGCCAGCAGCTTAGGGCGGTCGGGAAAGAACAATGAGCAGTTCTTC
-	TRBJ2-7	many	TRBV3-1	CASRGGVSYEQYF	TGTGCCAGCAGAGGGGGGGTGTCCTACGAGCAGTACTTC
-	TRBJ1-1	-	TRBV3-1	CASSRDEDGNTEAFF	TGTGCCAGCAGCCGGGATGAGGATGGGAACACTGAAGCTTTCTTT
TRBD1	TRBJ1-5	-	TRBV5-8	CASSEDRAGNQPQHF	TGTGCCAGCAGCGAGGACAGGGCTGGCAATCAGCCCCAGCATTTT
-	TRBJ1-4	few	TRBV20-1	CSASLGVTNEKLFF	TGCAGTGCTAGTCTAGGGGTGACTAATGAAAAACTGTTTTTT
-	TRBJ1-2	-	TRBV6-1	CASSLTRVGDGYTF	TGTGCCAGCAGTCTAACAAGGGTAGGCGATGGCTACACCTTC
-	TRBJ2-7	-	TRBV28	CASSLPGRGEQYF	TGTGCCAGCAGCTTACCTGGCAGGGGCGAGCAGTACTTC
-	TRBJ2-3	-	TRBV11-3	CASNPPRGDTQYF	TGTGCCAGCAACCCCCCCCGCGGGGATACGCAGTATTTT
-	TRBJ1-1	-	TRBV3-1	CASSQDKNWGTEAFF	TGTGCCAGCAGCCAAGATAAGAATTGGGGCACTGAAGCTTTCTTT